Below, 2 T cell receptor beta chains from the same sample are listed, as sequenced in a study of cytomegalovirus exposure and HLA in healthy donors. Vbeta (60) and Jbeta (13) primers were used in the PCR. Method: immunoSEQ multiplex PCR; TCRdb's copy keeps in-frame clones and lacks some. The sample has over 80,000 clones; approximately 71% are singletons. The sequenced sample was PBMCs. The receptor set was obtained from a woman between 18 and 29 years old in good health and CMV-seropositive.

V gene TRBV6-5 combines with J gene TRBJ2-7; 7 bases align to TRBD1. This CDR3 region has 14 residues. Germline V lookup: CDR1 MNHEY, CDR2 SVGAGI. The V segment lost 2 bases and the J segment 2 bases; nucleotides outside the gene matches: 3. This CDR3 is CASSYGQGAYEQYF. The CDR3 DNA is TGTGCCAGCAGTTACGGGCAGGGGGCCTACGAGCAGTACTTC.

This chain uses TRBV7-8 with TRBJ1-5; the D gene is possibly TRBD1 (6 bases). CDR3 length: 15 amino acids. Germline lookup yields CDR1 SGHVS and CDR2 FQNEAQ. V lost 5 bases to trimming and J lost 0 bases, with 11 bases between them. Here the CDR3 reads CASSAFRGSNQPQHF. CDR3 DNA sequence: TGTGCCAGCAGCGCGTTCAGGGGTAGCAATCAGCCCCAGCATTTT.